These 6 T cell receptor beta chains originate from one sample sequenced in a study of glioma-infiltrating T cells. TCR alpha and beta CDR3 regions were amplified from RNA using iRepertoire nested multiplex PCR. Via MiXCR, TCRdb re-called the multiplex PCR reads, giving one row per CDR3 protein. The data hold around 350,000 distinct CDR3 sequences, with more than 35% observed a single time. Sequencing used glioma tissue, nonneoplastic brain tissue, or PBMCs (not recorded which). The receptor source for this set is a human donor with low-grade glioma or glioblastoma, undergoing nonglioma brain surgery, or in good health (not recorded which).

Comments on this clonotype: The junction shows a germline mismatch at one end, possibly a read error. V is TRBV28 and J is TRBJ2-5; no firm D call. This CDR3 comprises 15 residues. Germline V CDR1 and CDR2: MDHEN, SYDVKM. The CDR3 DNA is TGTGCCAGCAGACCGTTGGGCCCTAACGGAGAGACCAAGTACTTC. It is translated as CASRPLGPNGETKYF. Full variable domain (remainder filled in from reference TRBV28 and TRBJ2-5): DVKVTQSSRYLVKRTGEKVFLECVQDMDHENMFWYRQDPGLGLRLIYFSYDVKMKEKGDIPEGYSVSREKKERFSLILESASTNQTSMYLCASRPLGPNGETKYFGPGTRLLVL.

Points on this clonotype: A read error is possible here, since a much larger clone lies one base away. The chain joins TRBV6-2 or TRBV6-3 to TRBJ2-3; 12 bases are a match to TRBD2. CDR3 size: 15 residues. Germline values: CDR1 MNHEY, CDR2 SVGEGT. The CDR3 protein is CASALLAGGTDMQYF. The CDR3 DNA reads TGTGCCAGCGCTCTACTAGCGGGAGGCACAGATATGCAGTATTTT.

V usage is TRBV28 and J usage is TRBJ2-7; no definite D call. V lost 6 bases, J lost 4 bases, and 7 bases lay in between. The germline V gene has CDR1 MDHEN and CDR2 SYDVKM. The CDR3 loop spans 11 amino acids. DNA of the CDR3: TGTGCCAGCAGCGTATATTACGAGCAGTACGTC. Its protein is CASSVYYEQYV.

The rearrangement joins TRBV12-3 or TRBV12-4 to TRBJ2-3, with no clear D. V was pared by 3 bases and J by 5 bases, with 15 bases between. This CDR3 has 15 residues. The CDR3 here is CASSLYGVVGDTQYF. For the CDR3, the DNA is TGTGCCAGCAGTTTGTATGGCGTCGTCGGAGATACGCAGTATTTT.

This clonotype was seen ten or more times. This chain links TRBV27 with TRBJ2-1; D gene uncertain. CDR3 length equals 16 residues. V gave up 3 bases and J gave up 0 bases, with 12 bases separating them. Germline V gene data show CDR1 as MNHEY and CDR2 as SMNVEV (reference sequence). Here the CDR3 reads CASSFVGFSSYNEQFF. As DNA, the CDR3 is TGTGCCAGCAGTTTCGTAGGTTTTAGCTCCTACAATGAGCAGTTCTTC.

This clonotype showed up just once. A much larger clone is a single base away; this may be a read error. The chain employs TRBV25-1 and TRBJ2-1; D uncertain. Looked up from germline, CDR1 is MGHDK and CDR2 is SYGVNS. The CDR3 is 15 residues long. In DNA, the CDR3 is TGTGCCAGCAGCCCGGAACGCGGCTCCCACAATGAGCAGTTCTTC. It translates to CASSPERGSHNEQFF.